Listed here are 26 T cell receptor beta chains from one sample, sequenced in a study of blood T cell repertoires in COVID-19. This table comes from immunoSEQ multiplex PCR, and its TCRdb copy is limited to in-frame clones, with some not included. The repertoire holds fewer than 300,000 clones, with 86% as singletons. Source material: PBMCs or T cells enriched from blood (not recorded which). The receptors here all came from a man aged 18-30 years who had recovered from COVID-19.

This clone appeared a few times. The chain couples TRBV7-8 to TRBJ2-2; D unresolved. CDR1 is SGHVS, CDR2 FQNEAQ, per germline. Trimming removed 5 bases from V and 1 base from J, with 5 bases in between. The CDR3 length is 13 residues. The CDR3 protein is CASSAVNTGELFF. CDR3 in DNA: TGTGCCAGCAGCGCGGTGAACACCGGGGAGCTGTTTTTT.

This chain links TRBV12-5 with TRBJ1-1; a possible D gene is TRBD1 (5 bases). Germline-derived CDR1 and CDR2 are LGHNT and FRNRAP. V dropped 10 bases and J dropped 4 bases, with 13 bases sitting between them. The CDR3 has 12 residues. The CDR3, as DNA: TGTGCTACTGCGGGGGAGGCCACTGAAGCTTTCTTT. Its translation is CATAGEATEAFF.

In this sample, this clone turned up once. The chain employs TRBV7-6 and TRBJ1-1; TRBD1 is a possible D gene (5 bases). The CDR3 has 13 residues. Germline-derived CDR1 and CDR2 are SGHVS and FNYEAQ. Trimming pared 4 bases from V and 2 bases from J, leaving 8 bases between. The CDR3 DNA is TGTGCCAGCAGCTGGGGCACCAACACTGAAGCTTTCTTT. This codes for CASSWGTNTEAFF.

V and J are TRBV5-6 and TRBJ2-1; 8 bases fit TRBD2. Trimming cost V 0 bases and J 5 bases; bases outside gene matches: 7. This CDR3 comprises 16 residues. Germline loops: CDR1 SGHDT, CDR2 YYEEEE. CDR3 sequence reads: CASSLAASGLHNEQFF. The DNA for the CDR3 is TGTGCCAGCAGCTTGGCGGCTAGCGGGCTACACAATGAGCAGTTCTTC.

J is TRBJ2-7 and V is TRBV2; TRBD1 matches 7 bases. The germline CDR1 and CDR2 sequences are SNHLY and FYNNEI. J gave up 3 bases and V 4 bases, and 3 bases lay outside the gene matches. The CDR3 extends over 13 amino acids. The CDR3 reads CASSVGQNYEQYF. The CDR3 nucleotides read TGTGCCAGCAGTGTGGGACAGAACTACGAGCAGTACTTC. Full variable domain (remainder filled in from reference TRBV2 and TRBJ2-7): EPEVTQTPSHQVTQMGQEVILRCVPISNHLYFYWYRQILGQKVEFLVSFYNNEISEKSEIFDDQFSVERPDGSNFTLKIRSTKLEDSAMYFCASSVGQNYEQYFGPGTRLTVT.

The CDR3 bases are TGTGCCAGCAGGAGTTCTCGGTACGAGCAGTACTTC. This encodes CASRSSRYEQYF. This sequence joins TRBV27 and TRBJ2-7; D unresolved. CDR1 MNHEY and CDR2 SMNVEV come from the germline V gene (reference sequence). The CDR3 length is 12 residues. V was shortened by 6 bases and J by 4 bases, with 10 bases between the two germline ends.

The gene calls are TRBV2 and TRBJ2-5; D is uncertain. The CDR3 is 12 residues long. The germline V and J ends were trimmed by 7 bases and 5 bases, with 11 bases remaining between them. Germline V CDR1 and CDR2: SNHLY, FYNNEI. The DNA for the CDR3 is TGTGCCAGCAAGTTTGACGGGGAGACCCAGTACTTC. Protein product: CASKFDGETQYF.

CDR3: CASSKDFSGQTYSNQPQHF. The CDR3 DNA reads as TGTGCCAGCAGCAAAGACTTTTCAGGACAGACTTATAGCAATCAGCCCCAGCATTTT. The chain couples TRBV21-1 to TRBJ1-5; TRBD1, the table's D call, was not compared with the DNA. TRBV21-1 is listed as a pseudogene. This CDR3 spans 19 amino acids.

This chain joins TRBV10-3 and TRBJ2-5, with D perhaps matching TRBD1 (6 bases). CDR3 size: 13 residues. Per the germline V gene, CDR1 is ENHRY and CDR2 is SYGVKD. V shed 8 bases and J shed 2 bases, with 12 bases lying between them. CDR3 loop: CAISVTGQETQYF. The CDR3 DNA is TGTGCCATCTCTGTGACAGGACAAGAGACCCAGTACTTC.

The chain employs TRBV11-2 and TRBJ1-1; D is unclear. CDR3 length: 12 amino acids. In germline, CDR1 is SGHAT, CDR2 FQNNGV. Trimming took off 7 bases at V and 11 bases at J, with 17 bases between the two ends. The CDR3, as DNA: TGTGCCAGCACCTTTCAGCCCCCTAGGGCTTTCTTT. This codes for CASTFQPPRAFF. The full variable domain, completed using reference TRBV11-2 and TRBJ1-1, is EAGVAQSPRYKIIEKRQSVAFWCNPISGHATLYWYQQILGQGPKLLIQFQNNGVVDDSQLPKDRFSAERLKGVDSTLKIQPAKLEDSAVYLCASTFQPPRAFFGQGTRLTVV.

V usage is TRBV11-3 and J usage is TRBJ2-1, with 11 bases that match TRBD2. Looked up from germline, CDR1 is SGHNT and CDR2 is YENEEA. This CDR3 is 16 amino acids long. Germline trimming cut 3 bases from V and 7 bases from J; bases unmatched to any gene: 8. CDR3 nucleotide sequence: TGTGCCAGCAGCTTCGAAGGGACTAGCGGAGTAAATGAGCAGTTCTTC. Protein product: CASSFEGTSGVNEQFF.

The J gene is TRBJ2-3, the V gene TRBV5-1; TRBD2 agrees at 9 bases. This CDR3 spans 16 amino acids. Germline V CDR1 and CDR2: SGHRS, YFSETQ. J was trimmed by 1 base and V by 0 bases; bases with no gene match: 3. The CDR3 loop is CASSLGPSGGTDTQYF. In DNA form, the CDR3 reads TGCGCCAGCAGCTTGGGCCCTAGCGGGGGCACAGATACGCAGTATTTT.

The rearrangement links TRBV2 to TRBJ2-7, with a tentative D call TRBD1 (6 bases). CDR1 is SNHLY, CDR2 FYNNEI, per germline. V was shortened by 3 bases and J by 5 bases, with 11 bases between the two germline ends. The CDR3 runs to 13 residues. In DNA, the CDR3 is TGTGCCAGCAGTGATGCAGGGGAAGACGAGCAGTACTTC. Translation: CASSDAGEDEQYF.

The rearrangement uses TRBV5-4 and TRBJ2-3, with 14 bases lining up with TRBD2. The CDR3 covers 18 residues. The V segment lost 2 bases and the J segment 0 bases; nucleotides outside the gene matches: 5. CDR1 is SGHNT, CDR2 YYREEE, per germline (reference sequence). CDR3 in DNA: TGTGCCAGCAGCTTTGGGACTAGCGGGAGATTGAGCACAGATACGCAGTATTTT. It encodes CASSFGTSGRLSTDTQYF.

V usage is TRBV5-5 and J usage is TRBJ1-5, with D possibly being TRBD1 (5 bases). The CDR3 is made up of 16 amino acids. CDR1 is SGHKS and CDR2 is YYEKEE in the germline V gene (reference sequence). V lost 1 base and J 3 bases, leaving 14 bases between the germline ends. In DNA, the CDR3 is TGTGCCAGCAGCTTGTGGCGGCAGGGCCTCAATCAGCCCCAGCATTTT. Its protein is CASSLWRQGLNQPQHF.

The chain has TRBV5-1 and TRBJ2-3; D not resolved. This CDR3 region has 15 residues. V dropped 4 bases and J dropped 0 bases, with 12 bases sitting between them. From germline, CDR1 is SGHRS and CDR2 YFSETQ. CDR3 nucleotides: TGCGCCAGCAGCCAGAATCCTCCTAGCACAGATACGCAGTATTTT. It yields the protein CASSQNPPSTDTQYF. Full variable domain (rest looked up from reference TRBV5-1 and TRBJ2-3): KAGVTQTPRYLIKTRGQQVTLSCSPISGHRSVSWYQQTPGQGLQFLFEYFSETQRNKGNFPGRFSGRQFSNSRSEMNVSTLELGDSALYLCASSQNPPSTDTQYFGPGTRLTVL.

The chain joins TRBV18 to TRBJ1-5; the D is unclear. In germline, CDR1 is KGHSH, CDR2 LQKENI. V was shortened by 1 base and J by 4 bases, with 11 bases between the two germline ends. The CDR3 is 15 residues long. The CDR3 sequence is CASSPQEGNNQPQHF. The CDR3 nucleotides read TGTGCCAGCTCACCACAGGAGGGAAATAATCAGCCCCAGCATTTT.

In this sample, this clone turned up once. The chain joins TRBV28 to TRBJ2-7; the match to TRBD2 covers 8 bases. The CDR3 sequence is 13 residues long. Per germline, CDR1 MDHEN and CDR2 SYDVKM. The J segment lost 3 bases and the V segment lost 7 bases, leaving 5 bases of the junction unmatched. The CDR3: CASTELADYEQYF. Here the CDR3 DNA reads TGTGCCAGCACCGAACTAGCGGACTACGAGCAGTACTTC.

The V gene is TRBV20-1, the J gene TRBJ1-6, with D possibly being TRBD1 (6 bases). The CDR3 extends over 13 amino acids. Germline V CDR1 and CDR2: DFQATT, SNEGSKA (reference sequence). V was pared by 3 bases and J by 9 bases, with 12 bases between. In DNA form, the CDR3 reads TGCAGTGCTAGTTACAGGGAGTCTTCACCCCTCCACTTT. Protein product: CSASYRESSPLHF.

CDR3 in amino acids: CASSPTGQAYEQYF. The CDR3 DNA reads TGTGCCAGCTCACCGACCGGACAGGCCTACGAGCAGTACTTC. This sequence joins TRBV18 and TRBJ2-7; 7 bases align to TRBD1. V shed 3 bases and J 2 bases; nucleotides not matched to a gene: 4. Germline CDR1 KGHSH, CDR2 LQKENI. The CDR3 spans 14 residues.

For the CDR3, the DNA is TGTGCCAGCAGCTCGGACAGTATTTATGGCTACACCTTC. Translating it yields CASSSDSIYGYTF. The genes are TRBV7-9 and TRBJ1-2; possible D gene TRBD1, 6 bases. The CDR3 covers 13 residues. Deletions cut 4 bases from V and 5 bases from J, with 11 bases between. Germline CDR1 reads SEHNR; CDR2 reads FQNEAQ (reference sequence).

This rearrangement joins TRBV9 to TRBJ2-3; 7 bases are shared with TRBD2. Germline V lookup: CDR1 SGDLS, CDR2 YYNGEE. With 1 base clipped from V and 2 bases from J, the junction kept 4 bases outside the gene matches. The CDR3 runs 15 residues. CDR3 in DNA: TGTGCCAGCAGCGTAAGCGGGGCCCTCACAGATACGCAGTATTTT. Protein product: CASSVSGALTDTQYF.

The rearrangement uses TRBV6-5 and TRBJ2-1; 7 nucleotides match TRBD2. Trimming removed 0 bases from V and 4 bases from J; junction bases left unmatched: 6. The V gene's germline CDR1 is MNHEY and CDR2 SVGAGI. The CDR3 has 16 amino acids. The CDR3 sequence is CASSYSGGGGYNEQFF. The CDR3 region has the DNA TGTGCCAGCAGTTACTCCGGCGGGGGAGGGTACAATGAGCAGTTCTTC.

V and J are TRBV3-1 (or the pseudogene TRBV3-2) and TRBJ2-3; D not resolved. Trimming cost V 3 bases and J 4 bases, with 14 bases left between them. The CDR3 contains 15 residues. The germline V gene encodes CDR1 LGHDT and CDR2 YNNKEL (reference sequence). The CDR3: CASSHSNGGADTQYF. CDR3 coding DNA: TGTGCCAGCAGCCACTCTAATGGCGGCGCAGATACGCAGTATTTT.

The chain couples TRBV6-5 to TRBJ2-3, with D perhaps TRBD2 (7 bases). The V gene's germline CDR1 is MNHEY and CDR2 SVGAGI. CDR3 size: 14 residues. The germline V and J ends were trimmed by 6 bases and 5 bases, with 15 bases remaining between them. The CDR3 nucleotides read TGTGCCAGCAGCGGGGGGCCTTGGAGAGATACGCAGTATTTT. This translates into CASSGGPWRDTQYF.

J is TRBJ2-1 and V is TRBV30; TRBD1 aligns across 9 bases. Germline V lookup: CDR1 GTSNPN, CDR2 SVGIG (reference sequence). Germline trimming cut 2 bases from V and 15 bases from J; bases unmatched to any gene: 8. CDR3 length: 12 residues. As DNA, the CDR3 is TGTGCCTGGAGTCTCCAGACAGGGGGTCGGTTCTTC. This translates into CAWSLQTGGRFF. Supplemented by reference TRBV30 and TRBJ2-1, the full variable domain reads SQTIHQWPATLVQPVGSPLSLECTVEGTSNPNLYWYRQAAGRGLQLLFYSVGIGQISSEVPQNLSASRPQDRQFILSSKKLLLSDSGFYLCAWSLQTGGRFFGPGTRLTVL.